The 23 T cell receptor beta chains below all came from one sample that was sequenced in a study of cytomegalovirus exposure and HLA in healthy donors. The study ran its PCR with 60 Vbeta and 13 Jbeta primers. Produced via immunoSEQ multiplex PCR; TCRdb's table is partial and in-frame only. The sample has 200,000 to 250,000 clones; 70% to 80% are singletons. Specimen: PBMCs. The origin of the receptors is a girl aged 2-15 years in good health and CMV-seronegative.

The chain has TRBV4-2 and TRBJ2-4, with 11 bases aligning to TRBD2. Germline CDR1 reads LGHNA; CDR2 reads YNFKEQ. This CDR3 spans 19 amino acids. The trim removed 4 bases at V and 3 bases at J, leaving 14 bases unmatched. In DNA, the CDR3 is TGTGCCAGCAGCCTTAGAGGTAGCGGGGGGGCGGTTGGCAAAAACATTCAGTACTTC. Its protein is CASSLRGSGGAVGKNIQYF.

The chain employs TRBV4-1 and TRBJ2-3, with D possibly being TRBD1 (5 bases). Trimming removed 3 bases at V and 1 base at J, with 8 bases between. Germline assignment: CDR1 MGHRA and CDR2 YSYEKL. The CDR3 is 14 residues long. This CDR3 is CASSHLGGTDTQYF. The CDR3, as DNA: TGCGCCAGCAGCCATTTAGGGGGCACAGATACGCAGTATTTT.

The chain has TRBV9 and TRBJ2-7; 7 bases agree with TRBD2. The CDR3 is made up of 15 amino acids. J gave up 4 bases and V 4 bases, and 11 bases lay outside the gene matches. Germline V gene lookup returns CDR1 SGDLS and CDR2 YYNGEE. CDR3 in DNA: TGTGCCAGCAGCCAACGGGAGGCAGAGAAATACGAGCAGTACTTC. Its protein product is CASSQREAEKYEQYF.

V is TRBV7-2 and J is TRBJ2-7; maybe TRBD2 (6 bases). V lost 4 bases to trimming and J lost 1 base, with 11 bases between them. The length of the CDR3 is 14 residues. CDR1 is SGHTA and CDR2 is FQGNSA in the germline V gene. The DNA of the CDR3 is TGTGCCAGCAGCTGGGTAGCGGATTCCTACGAGCAGTACTTC. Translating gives CASSWVADSYEQYF.

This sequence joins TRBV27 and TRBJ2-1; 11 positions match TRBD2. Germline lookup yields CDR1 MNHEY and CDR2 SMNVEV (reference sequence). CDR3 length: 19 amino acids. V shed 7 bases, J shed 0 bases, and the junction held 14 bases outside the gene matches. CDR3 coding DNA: TGTGCCAGCACTCGGACTAGCGGGTTGCCTTTTAGCTCCTACAATGAGCAGTTCTTC. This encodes CASTRTSGLPFSSYNEQFF.

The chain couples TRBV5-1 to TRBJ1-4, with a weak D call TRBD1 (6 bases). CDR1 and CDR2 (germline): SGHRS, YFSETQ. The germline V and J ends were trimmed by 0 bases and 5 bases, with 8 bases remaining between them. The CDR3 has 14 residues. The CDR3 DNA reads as TGCGCCAGCAGCTTGGGAGACAGGAATGAAAAACTGTTTTTT. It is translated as CASSLGDRNEKLFF.

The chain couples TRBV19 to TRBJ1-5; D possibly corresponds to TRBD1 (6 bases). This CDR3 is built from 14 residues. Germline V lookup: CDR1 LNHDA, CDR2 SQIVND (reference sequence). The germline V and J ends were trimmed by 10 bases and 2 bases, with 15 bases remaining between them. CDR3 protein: CATSGQPRNQPQHF. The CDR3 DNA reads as TGTGCCACTTCTGGACAGCCCCGCAATCAGCCCCAGCATTTT.

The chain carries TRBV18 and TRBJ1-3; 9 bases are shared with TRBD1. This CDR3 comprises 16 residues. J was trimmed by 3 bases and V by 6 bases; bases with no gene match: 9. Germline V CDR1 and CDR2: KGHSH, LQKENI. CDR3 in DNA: TGTGCCAGCTCTACCAAAACAGGGGGCAGTGGAAACACCATATATTTT. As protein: CASSTKTGGSGNTIYF.

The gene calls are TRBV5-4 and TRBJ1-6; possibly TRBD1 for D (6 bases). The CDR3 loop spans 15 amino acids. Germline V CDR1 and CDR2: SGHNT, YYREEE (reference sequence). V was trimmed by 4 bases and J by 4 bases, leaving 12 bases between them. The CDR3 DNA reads TGTGCCAGCAGCATGGACAGTGGTTATAATTCACCCCTCCACTTT. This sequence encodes CASSMDSGYNSPLHF.

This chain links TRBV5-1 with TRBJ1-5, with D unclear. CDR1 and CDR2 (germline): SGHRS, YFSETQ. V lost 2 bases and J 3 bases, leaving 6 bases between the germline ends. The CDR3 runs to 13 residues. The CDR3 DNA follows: TGCGCCAGCAGCTTTGGCTTCAATCAGCCCCAGCATTTT. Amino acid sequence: CASSFGFNQPQHF.

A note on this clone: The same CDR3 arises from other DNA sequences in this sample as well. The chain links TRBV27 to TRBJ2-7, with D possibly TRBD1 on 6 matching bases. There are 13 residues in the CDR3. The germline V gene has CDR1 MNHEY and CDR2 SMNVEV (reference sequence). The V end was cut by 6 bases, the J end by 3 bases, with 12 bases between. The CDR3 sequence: CASSLRGSYEQYF. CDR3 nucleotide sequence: TGTGCCAGCAGCCTAAGGGGGAGCTACGAGCAGTACTTC.

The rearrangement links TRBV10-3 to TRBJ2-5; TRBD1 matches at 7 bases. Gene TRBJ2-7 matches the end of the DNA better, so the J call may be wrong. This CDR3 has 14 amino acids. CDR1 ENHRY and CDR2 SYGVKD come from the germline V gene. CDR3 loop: CAISGTGPSYEQYF. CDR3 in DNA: TGTGCCATCAGTGGGACAGGCCCCTCTTACGAGCAGTACTTC.

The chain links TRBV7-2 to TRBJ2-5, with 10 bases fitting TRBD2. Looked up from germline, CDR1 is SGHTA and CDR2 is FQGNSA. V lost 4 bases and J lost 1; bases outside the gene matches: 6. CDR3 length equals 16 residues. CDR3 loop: CASSSPGLAFQETQYF. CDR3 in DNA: TGTGCCAGCAGCTCCCCGGGACTAGCGTTCCAAGAGACCCAGTACTTC.

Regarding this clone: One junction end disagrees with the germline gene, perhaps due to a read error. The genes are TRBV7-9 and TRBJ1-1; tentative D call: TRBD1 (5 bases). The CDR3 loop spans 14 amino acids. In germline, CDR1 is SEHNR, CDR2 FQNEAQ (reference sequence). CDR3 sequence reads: CSSSSFDSGSEAFF. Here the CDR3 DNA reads TGTTCCAGCAGCTCCTTCGACAGTGGGTCTGAAGCTTTCTTT.

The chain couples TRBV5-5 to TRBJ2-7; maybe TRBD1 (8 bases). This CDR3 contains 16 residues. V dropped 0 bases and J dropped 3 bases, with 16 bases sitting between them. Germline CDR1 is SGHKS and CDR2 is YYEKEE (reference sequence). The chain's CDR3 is CASSLAGGQDLYEQYF. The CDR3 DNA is TGTGCCAGCAGCTTGGCGGGGGGACAGGACCTCTACGAGCAGTACTTC.

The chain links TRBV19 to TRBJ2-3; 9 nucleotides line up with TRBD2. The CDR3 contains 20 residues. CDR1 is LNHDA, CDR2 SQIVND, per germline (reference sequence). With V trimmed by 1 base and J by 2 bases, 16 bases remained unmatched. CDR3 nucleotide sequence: TGTGCCAGTAGTATAGTGACGGCGGGAGGGCCCAAAAAAATCACAGATACGCAGTATTTT. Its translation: CASSIVTAGGPKKITDTQYF.

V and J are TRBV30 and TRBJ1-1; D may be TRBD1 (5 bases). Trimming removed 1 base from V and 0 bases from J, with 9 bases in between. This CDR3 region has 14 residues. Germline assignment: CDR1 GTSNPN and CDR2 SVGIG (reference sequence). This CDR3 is CAWSAGGMNTEAFF. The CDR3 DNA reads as TGTGCCTGGAGTGCCGGGGGAATGAACACTGAAGCTTTCTTT.

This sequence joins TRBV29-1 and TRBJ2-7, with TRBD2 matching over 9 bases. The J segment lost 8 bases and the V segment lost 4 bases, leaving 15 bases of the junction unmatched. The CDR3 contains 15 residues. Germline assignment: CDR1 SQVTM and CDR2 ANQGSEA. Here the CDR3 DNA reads TGCAGCGTTGGGTCCCTTAGCGGGAGTCTCACGAAGCAGTACTTC. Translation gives CSVGSLSGSLTKQYF.

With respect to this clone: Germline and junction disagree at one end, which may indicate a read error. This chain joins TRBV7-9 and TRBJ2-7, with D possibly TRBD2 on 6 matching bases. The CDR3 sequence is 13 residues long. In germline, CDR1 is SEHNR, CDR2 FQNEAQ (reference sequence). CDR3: CSSRAGLSYEQYF. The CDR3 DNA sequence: TGTTCCAGCCGGGCGGGGCTCTCCTACGAGCAGTACTTC.

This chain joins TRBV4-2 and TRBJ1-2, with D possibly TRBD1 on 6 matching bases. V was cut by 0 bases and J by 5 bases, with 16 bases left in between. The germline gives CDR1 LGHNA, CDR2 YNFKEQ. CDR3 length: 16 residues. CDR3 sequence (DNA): TGTGCCAGCAGCCAAGACGGAACGCAGGGGCGGTATGGCTACACCTTC. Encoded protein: CASSQDGTQGRYGYTF.

CDR3 protein: CASSLGLAGETQYF. As DNA, the CDR3 is TGTGCCAGCAGCTTGGGGCTAGCGGGAGAGACCCAGTACTTC. The rearrangement uses TRBV5-4 and TRBJ2-5; 8 nucleotides match TRBD2. Per the germline V gene, CDR1 is SGHNT and CDR2 is YYREEE (reference sequence). The V gene end was trimmed by 0 bases and the J gene end by 4 bases; junction bases not matched to a gene: 2. The CDR3 runs to 14 residues.

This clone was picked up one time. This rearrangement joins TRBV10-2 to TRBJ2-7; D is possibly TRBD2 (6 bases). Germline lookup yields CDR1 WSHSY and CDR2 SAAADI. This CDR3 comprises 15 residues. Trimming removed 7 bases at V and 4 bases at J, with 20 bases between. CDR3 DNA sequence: TGCGCCAGCACCGCCGGTTTGGGGGGTGGGTACGAGCAGTACTTC. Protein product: CASTAGLGGGYEQYF.

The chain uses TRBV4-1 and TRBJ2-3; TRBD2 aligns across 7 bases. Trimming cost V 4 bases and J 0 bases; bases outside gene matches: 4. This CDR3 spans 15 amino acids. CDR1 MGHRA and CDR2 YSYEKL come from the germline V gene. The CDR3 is CASSPIAGSTDTQYF. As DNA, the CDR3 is TGCGCCAGCAGCCCGATAGCGGGCAGCACAGATACGCAGTATTTT.